This T cell receptor beta chain appears in the sequencing data of a study of shared clonotypes between healthy human individuals. Study-wide context: The people who gave samples were a couple of women and a few men aged 18 to 49.

Details on this clone: Its matching antigen is unknown.

The CDR3 has 12 amino acids. Trimming took 10 bases from V and 4 from J; bases not matched to a gene: 4. Germline lookup yields CDR1 MDHEN and CDR2 SYDVKM. Sorted-subset replicate PCR reactions contained 150 to 200 ng DNA, corresponding to some 28,000 T cell genomes. Using immunoSEQ multiplex PCR, the repertoire was profiled, and TCRdb retains in-frame clones only, with some absent. The sample gives over a million clones, around 78% of which show up once; 0.4% to 0.55% is in the top ten. Whole-study results and caveats: Lower generation probabilities were found for non-shared clonotypes than for those shared by all four donors.

The chain employs TRBV28 and TRBJ2-7; TRBD2 matches at 10 bases. The TCR sequence derives from a man between 18 and 35 years old in good health. Some clones in this sample may be carry-over from other donors' samples. Sequenced sample: memory CD4+ T cells from PBMCs. The subset denotes: CD45RA-negative fraction. CDR3 DNA sequence: TGTGCCACCTCTAGCGGGAGTTACGAGCAGTACTTC. Its protein is CATSSGSYEQYF.